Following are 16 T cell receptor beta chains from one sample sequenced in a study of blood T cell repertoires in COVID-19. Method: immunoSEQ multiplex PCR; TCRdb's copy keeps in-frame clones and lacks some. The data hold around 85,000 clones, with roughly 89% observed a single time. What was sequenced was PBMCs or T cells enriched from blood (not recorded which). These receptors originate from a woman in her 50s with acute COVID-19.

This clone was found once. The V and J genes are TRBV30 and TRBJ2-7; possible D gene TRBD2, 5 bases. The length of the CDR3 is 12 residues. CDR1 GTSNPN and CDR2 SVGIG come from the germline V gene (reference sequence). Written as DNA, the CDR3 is TGTGCGTCACGGGGAGAGGGATACGAGCAGTACTTC. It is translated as CASRGEGYEQYF.

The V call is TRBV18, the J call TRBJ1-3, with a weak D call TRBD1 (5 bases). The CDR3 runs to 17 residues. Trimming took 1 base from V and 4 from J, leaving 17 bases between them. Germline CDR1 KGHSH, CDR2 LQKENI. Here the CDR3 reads CASSPRAPGFSGNTIYF. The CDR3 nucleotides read TGTGCCAGCTCACCACGGGCCCCAGGGTTCAGCGGAAACACCATATATTTT.

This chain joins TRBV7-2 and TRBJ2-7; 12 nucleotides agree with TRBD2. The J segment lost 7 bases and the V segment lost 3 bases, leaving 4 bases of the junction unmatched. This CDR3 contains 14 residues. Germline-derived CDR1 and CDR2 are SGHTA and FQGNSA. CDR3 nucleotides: TGTGCCAGCAGCTTTGGACTAGCGGGAATAGAGCAGTACTTC. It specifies CASSFGLAGIEQYF.

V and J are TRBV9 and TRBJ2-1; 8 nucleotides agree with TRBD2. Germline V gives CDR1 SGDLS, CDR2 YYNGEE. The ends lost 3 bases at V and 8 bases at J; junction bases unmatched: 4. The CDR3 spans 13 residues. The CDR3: CASSERGRDEQFF. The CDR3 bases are TGTGCCAGCAGCGAGCGGGGGCGGGATGAGCAGTTCTTC.

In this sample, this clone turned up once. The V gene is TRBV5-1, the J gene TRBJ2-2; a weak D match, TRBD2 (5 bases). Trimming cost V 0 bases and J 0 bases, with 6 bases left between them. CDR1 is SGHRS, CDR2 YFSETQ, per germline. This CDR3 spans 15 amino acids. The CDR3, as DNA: TGCGCCAGCAGCTTGGGAGGGACGAACACCGGGGAGCTGTTTTTT. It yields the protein CASSLGGTNTGELFF.

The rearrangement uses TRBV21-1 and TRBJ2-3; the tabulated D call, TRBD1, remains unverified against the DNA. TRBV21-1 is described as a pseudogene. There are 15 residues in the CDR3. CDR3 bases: TGTGCCAGCAGCAAGGCAGGTCTGTACACAGATACGCAGTATTTT. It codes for CASSKAGLYTDTQYF.

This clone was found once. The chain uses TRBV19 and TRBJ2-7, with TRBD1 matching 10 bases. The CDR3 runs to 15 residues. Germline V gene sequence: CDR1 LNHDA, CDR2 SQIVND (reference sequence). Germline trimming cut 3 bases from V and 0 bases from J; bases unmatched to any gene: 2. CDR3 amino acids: CASSIRTGGSYEQYF. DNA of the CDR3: TGTGCCAGTAGTATTCGGACAGGGGGCTCCTACGAGCAGTACTTC.

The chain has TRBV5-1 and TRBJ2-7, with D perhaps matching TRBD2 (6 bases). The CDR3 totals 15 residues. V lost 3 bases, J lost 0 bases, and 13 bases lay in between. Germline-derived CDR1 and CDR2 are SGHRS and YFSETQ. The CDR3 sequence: CASSWGVGASYEQYF. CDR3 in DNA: TGCGCCAGCAGCTGGGGGGTAGGGGCCTCCTACGAGCAGTACTTC.

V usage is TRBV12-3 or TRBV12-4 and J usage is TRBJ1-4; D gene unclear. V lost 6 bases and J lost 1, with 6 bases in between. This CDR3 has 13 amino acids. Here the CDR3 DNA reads TGTGCCAGCAGCCGTAGAACTAATGAAAAACTGTTTTTT. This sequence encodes CASSRRTNEKLFF.

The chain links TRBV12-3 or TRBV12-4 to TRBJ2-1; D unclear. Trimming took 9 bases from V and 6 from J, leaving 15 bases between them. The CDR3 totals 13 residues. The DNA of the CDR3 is TGTGCCAGTCGTGAGGCTAACGGCAATGAGCAGTTCTTC. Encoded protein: CASREANGNEQFF.

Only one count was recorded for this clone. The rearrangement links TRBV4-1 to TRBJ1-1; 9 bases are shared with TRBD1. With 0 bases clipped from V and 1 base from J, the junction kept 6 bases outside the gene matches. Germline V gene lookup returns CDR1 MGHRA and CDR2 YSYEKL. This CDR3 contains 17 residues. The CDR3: CASSQDGGTGTNTEAFF. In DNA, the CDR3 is TGCGCCAGCAGCCAAGATGGGGGGACAGGGACGAACACTGAAGCTTTCTTT.

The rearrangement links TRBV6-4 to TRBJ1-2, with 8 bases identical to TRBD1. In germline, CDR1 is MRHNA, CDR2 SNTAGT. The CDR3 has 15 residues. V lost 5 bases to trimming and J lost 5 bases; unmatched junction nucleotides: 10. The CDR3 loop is CASSIRTGTGYGYTF. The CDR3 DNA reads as TGTGCCAGCAGTATTAGGACAGGGACTGGTTATGGCTACACCTTC.

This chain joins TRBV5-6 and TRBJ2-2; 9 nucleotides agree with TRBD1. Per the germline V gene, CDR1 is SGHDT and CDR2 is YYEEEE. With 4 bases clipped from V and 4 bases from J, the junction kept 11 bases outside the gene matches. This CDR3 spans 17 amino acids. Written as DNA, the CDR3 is TGTGCCAGCAGCCCGCCGTCCCGGGACAGGGCCACCGGGGAGCTGTTTTTT. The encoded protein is CASSPPSRDRATGELFF. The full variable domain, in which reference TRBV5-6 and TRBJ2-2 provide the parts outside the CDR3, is DAGVTQSPTHLIKTRGQQVTLRCSPKSGHDTVSWYQQALGQGPQFIFQYYEEEERQRGNFPDRFSGHQFPNYSSELNVNALLLGDSALYLCASSPPSRDRATGELFFGEGSRLTVL.

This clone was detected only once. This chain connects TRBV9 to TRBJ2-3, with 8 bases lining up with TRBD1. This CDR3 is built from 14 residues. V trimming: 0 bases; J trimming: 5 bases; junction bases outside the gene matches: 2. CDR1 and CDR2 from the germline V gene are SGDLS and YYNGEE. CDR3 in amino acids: CASSVGQGQDTQYF. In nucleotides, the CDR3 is TGTGCCAGCAGCGTAGGACAGGGGCAAGATACGCAGTATTTT.

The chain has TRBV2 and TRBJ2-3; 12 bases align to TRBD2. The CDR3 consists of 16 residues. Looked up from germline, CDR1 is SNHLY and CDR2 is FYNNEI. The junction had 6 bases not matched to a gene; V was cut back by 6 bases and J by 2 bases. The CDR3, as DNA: TGTGCCAGCAGAGGGACTAGCGGGCTTGTCACAGATACGCAGTATTTT. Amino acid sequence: CASRGTSGLVTDTQYF.

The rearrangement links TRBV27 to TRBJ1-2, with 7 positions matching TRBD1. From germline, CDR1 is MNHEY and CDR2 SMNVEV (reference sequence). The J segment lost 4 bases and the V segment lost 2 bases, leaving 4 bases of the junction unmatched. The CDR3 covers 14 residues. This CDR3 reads CASSLQGGSYGYTF. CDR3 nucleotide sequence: TGTGCCAGCAGTTTACAGGGGGGCTCCTATGGCTACACCTTC.